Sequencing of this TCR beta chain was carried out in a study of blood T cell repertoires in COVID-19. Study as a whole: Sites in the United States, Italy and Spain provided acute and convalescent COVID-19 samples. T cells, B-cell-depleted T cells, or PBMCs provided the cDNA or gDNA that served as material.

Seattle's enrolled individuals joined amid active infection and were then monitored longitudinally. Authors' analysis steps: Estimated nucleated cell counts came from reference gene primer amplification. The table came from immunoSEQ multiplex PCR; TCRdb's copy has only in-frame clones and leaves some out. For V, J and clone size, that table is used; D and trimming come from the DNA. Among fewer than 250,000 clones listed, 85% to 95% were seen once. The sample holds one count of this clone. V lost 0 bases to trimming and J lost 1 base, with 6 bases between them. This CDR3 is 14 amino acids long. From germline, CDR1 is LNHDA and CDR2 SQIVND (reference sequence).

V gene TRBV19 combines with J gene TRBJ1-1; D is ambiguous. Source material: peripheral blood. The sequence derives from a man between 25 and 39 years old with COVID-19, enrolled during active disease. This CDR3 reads CASSIDRTNTEAFF. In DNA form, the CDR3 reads TGTGCCAGTAGTATAGACAGAACGAACACTGAAGCTTTCTTT.